Below, 18 T cell receptor beta chains from the same sample are listed, as sequenced in a study of blood T cell repertoires in COVID-19. Some clones are missing from TCRdb's copy, which holds only in-frame ones; the method was immunoSEQ multiplex PCR. The repertoire holds about 140,000 clones, with 84% as singletons. Material for sequencing was PBMCs or T cells enriched from blood (not recorded which). The receptors derive from a woman aged 50 to 60 with acute COVID-19.

The J gene is TRBJ1-6, the V gene TRBV6-4; D unresolved. CDR3 length: 13 amino acids. The germline gives CDR1 MRHNA, CDR2 SNTAGT. The V end lost 3 bases, the J end lost 8 bases, and 8 bases lay between the germline ends. For the CDR3, the DNA is TGTGCCAGCAGTGAGGGGAGCTATTCACCCCTCCACTTT. Its protein is CASSEGSYSPLHF.

This clone was seen just once. The chain uses TRBV9 and TRBJ2-3, with D perhaps TRBD1 (6 bases). V lost 1 base and J lost 4, with 13 bases in between. CDR1 and CDR2 (germline): SGDLS, YYNGEE. This CDR3 comprises 15 residues. CDR3 DNA sequence: TGTGCCAGCAGCGTAAATACAGGGACGGCAGATACGCAGTATTTT. This sequence encodes CASSVNTGTADTQYF.

About this clone: Its ends do not fully match the called genes, so a read error is possible. This chain uses TRBV19 with TRBJ1-1; the match to TRBD1 covers 10 bases. Germline values: CDR1 LNHDA, CDR2 SQIVND (reference sequence). This CDR3 is 14 amino acids long. CDR3 residues: CASSIGTGATEAFF. CDR3 DNA sequence: TGTGCCAGTAGCATAGGGACAGGGGCCACTGAAGCTTTCTTT. The variable domain in full, with the rest retrieved from reference TRBV19 and TRBJ1-1, is DGGITQSPKYLFRKEGQNVTLSCEQNLNHDAMYWYRQDPGQGLRLIYYSQIVNDFQKGDIAEGYSVSREKKESFPLTVTSAQKNPTAFYLCASSIGTGATEAFFGQGTRLTVV.

Only one count was recorded for this clone. The chain has TRBV24-1 and TRBJ1-5, with 9 nucleotides matching TRBD1. This CDR3 has 15 residues. CDR1 is KGHDR, CDR2 SFDVKD, per germline. After removal of 4 bases from V and 4 bases from J, the junction contained 4 bases not matched to a gene. The CDR3 DNA reads TGTGCCACCAGTGACCAGGGGACAGGGAATCAGCCCCAGCATTTT. Protein product: CATSDQGTGNQPQHF.

V gene TRBV28 combines with J gene TRBJ1-5; D remains ambiguous. Trimming took off 4 bases at V and 9 bases at J, with 19 bases between the two ends. CDR1 MDHEN and CDR2 SYDVKM come from the germline V gene. CDR3 length: 15 residues. CDR3 sequence (DNA): TGTGCCAGCAGTTCCCATGTCGAGGGCGCGGGGCCCCAGCATTTT. This encodes CASSSHVEGAGPQHF.

This chain uses TRBV27 with TRBJ1-6, with TRBD1 as a possible D gene (5 bases). In germline, CDR1 is MNHEY, CDR2 SMNVEV (reference sequence). The CDR3 length is 17 residues. V was cut by 5 bases and J by 0 bases, with 14 bases left in between. The CDR3 loop reads CASSPRTLSSYNSPLHF. The DNA for the CDR3 is TGTGCCAGCAGTCCCCGGACATTAAGCTCCTATAATTCACCCCTCCACTTT.

In nucleotides, the CDR3 is TGTGCCAGTATGGGGTTTACAGGGACCGAGCAGTACTTC. Its protein product is CASMGFTGTEQYF. V gene TRBV19 combines with J gene TRBJ2-7; possible D gene TRBD1, 6 bases. The CDR3 is 13 amino acids. V was pared by 7 bases and J by 6 bases, with 16 bases between. The germline V gene encodes CDR1 LNHDA and CDR2 SQIVND (reference sequence).

This sequence joins TRBV19 and TRBJ2-1; D is uncertain. The germline V gene has CDR1 LNHDA and CDR2 SQIVND (reference sequence). This CDR3 is 14 amino acids long. V lost 1 base and J lost 1, with 5 bases in between. The CDR3: CASSIGPSYNEQFF. In nucleotides, the CDR3 is TGTGCCAGTAGTATAGGGCCTTCCTACAATGAGCAGTTCTTC.

V and J are TRBV2 and TRBJ1-3; maybe TRBD1 (6 bases). CDR3 length: 16 amino acids. Germline CDR1 reads SNHLY; CDR2 reads FYNNEI. With 6 bases removed from V and 4 bases from J, the gap between germline ends came to 19 bases. CDR3 sequence (DNA): TGTGCCAGCAGCGAACAGGGTATAGATACCGGAAACACCATATATTTT. Residues: CASSEQGIDTGNTIYF.

The chain couples TRBV13 to TRBJ1-5; 7 bases line up with TRBD1. The CDR3 is made up of 14 amino acids. Germline values: CDR1 PRHDT, CDR2 FYEKMQ (reference sequence). V gave up 5 bases and J gave up 5 bases; unmatched junction bases: 6. Here the CDR3 reads CASSQGQRDQPQHF. The CDR3 DNA reads as TGTGCCAGCAGCCAGGGACAGCGAGATCAGCCCCAGCATTTT.

The V gene is TRBV28, the J gene TRBJ1-1; 9 bases are shared with TRBD1. The CDR3 loop spans 15 amino acids. V lost 7 bases, J lost 4 bases, and 10 bases stayed unmatched. Per the germline V gene, CDR1 is MDHEN and CDR2 is SYDVKM. This CDR3 is CASISPTGGPTEAFF. The CDR3 bases are TGTGCCAGCATTTCACCAACAGGGGGCCCCACTGAAGCTTTCTTT.

This chain uses TRBV7-2 with TRBJ1-1; possible D gene TRBD1, 6 bases. The V gene lost 5 bases and the J gene lost 11 bases, with 18 bases spanning the gap. Germline V lookup: CDR1 SGHTA, CDR2 FQGNSA. This CDR3 is built from 13 residues. CDR3 DNA sequence: TGTGCCAGCAGCCCTCATCAGGGGCTCCGGGCTTTCTTT. Protein product: CASSPHQGLRAFF.

In its sample, this clone was seen once. V is TRBV3-1 (or the pseudogene TRBV3-2) and J is TRBJ1-2; D is possibly TRBD1 (6 bases). This CDR3 region has 16 residues. The germline V gene has CDR1 LGHDT and CDR2 YNNKEL (reference sequence). V lost 0 bases and J lost 4, with 15 bases in between. The CDR3 DNA reads TGTGCCAGCAGCCAAGATCGGGACATCCGGTTCTATGGCTACACCTTC. Amino acids: CASSQDRDIRFYGYTF.

This chain uses TRBV9 with TRBJ2-7; 7 bases fit TRBD1. The J segment lost 2 bases and the V segment lost 2 bases, leaving 4 bases of the junction unmatched. Germline V lookup: CDR1 SGDLS, CDR2 YYNGEE. The CDR3 runs 14 residues. CDR3 region: CASSVGDRAYEQYF. DNA for the CDR3: TGTGCCAGCAGCGTGGGCGACAGGGCCTACGAGCAGTACTTC.

The rearrangement links TRBV11-3 to TRBJ2-1; 11 bases map to TRBD2. Germline CDR1 and CDR2: SGHNT and YENEEA. V trimming: 4 bases; J trimming: 10 bases; junction bases outside the gene matches: 6. This CDR3 comprises 14 residues. Written as DNA, the CDR3 is TGTGCCAGCAGCTCGCCGGGACTAGCGGCAGAGCAGTTCTTC. This translates into CASSSPGLAAEQFF.

This clone occurred once. CDR3 residues: CAWSRVGRTDTQYF. The CDR3 DNA reads TGTGCCTGGAGTCGGGTGGGGCGCACAGATACGCAGTATTTT. This chain connects TRBV30 to TRBJ2-3, with D tentatively TRBD1 (5 bases). V was trimmed by 2 bases and J by 1 base, leaving 10 bases between them. Germline V gene data show CDR1 as GTSNPN and CDR2 as SVGIG (reference sequence). The CDR3 has 14 residues.

This rearrangement joins TRBV29-1 to TRBJ2-1, with 10 bases fitting TRBD2. The CDR3 consists of 14 residues. After removal of 5 bases from V and 7 bases from J, the junction contained 8 bases not matched to a gene. Germline-derived CDR1 and CDR2 are SQVTM and ANQGSEA. CDR3 in DNA: TGCAGCGTTACTAGCGGGACGAGGGATAATGAGCAGTTCTTC. Its protein product is CSVTSGTRDNEQFF.

This clone was detected only a few times. The CDR3 bases are TGTGCCAGCAGCTTAGATGCGGGAGGGCGCACCGGGGAGCTGTTTTTT. Translation gives CASSLDAGGRTGELFF. The chain links TRBV7-2 to TRBJ2-2; 9 bases match TRBD2. V was clipped by 1 base and J by 4 bases; unmatched bases: 4. The CDR3 consists of 16 residues. From germline, CDR1 is SGHTA and CDR2 FQGNSA. Full variable domain (missing parts from reference TRBV7-2 and TRBJ2-2): GAGVSQSPSNKVTEKGKDVELRCDPISGHTALYWYRQSLGQGLEFLIYFQGNSAPDKSGLPSDRFSAERTGGSVSTLTIQRTQQEDSAVYLCASSLDAGGRTGELFFGEGSRLTVL.